A single sample is the source of the 10 T cell receptor beta chains below, sequenced in a study of tumor and adjacent non-tumor tissue in lung cancer. The library came from three nested PCR rounds adapted from ARM-PCR protocols. MiXCR was run by TCRdb on the multiplex PCR reads, yielding one entry per CDR3 protein. This sample has about 50,000 distinct CDR3 sequences; around three quarters occur once, and the top ten carry roughly 25%. RNA was extracted from bulk tissue without any cell sorting. The normal lung tissue was taken more than 3 cm from the tumor edge. Sequencing used distant non-tumor lung tissue. These receptors were obtained from an older woman with non-small cell lung cancer.

Concerning this clonotype itself: Germline is not matched at one junction end, which may reflect a read error. This sequence joins TRBV11-3 and TRBJ2-7; D not resolved. The CDR3 length is 12 residues. Looked up from germline, CDR1 is SGHNT and CDR2 is YENEEA. The CDR3 region has the DNA TGTACCAGCAGCATCGAGAGATACGAGCAGTACTTC. Translated, it gives CTSSIERYEQYF.

A note on this clonotype: One junction end does not reproduce the germline sequence, and a read error may be involved. CDR3 sequence: CASSPPSGATYNERFF. CDR3 coding DNA: TGTGCCAGCAGTCCGCCATCTGGGGCCACCTACAATGAGCGGTTCTTC. The chain is built from TRBV6-5 and TRBJ2-1, with a tentative D call TRBD1 (5 bases). CDR3 length equals 16 residues. The germline gives CDR1 MNHEY, CDR2 SVGAGI.

Comment on this clonotype: Because it lacks the conserved phenylalanine or tryptophan at the end, this CDR3 is likely a read error. The gene calls are TRBV4-2 and TRBJ2-2, with 8 positions matching TRBD2. CDR3 length: 16 amino acids. Per the germline V gene, CDR1 is LGHNA and CDR2 is YNFKEQ. The CDR3 DNA reads as TGTGCTAACAACCAAGCGGCGCGGGAGGACACCGGGGAGCTGTTTTGT. It is translated as CANNQAAREDTGELFC.

The chain carries TRBV12-3 or TRBV12-4 and TRBJ1-1; no reliable D call. This CDR3 is 14 amino acids long. The CDR3 spells CASATRPENTEAFF. CDR3 DNA: TGTGCTAGCGCGACCCGCCCGGAGAACACTGAAGCTTTCTTT.

Note on this clonotype: A read error may produce the germline difference seen at one junction end. The rearrangement links TRBV12-3 or TRBV12-4 to TRBJ2-3; possible D gene TRBD1, 7 bases. There are 13 residues in the CDR3. CDR3 protein: CASSFGRTGTQYF. DNA for the CDR3: TGTGCCAGCAGTTTTGGGAGGACAGGTACGCAGTATTTT.

A word on this clonotype: Relative to the germline gene, one junction end is altered; a read error may explain this. The V gene is TRBV29-1, the J gene TRBJ1-1, with D perhaps matching TRBD1 (6 bases). CDR1 and CDR2 from the germline V gene are SQVTM and ANQGSEA. The CDR3 has 11 amino acids. CDR3 residues: CSGQEVTEALF. CDR3 nucleotides: TGCAGCGGACAGGAGGTGACTGAAGCTCTATTT.

This clonotype is a singleton in its sample. This chain joins TRBV6-2 or TRBV6-3 and TRBJ1-2; D possibly corresponds to TRBD1 (5 bases). Trimming removed 6 bases from V and 11 bases from J, with 22 bases in between. This CDR3 region has 14 residues. Germline CDR1 is MNHEY and CDR2 is SVGEGT. The CDR3 sequence: CASSPREGWKDYTF. CDR3 bases: TGTGCCAGCAGCCCCCGGGAGGGGTGGAAGGATTACACCTTC.

Turning to this clonotype: One end of the junction varies from germline; a read error may be responsible. The chain recombines TRBV11-2 with TRBJ2-7; D gene unclear. Germline CDR1 is SGHAT and CDR2 is FQNNGV. This CDR3 contains 13 residues. The CDR3 loop reads CASSLERIGRRDF. CDR3 sequence (DNA): TGTGCCAGCAGCTTAGAGAGGATAGGACGCCGAGACTTC.

This sequence joins TRBV28 and TRBJ2-3, with D unclear. CDR1 and CDR2 (germline): MDHEN, SYDVKM. This CDR3 is 15 amino acids long. V was pared by 5 bases and J by 9 bases, with 21 bases between. CDR3 in DNA: TGTGCCAGCAGTCCCGGCGACTCGGGCCAAGAGACGCAGTATTTT. It codes for CASSPGDSGQETQYF.

In regard to this clonotype: A much larger clone differs by one base, so this may be a read error. The CDR3 does not close with the conserved phenylalanine or tryptophan, likely indicating a read error. The chain combines TRBV28 with TRBJ2-7; TRBD1 is a possible D gene (6 bases). The germline V and J ends were trimmed by 5 bases and 2 bases, with 16 bases remaining between them. CDR3 size: 15 residues. CDR1 MDHEN and CDR2 SYDVKM come from the germline V gene. The CDR3: CASSKQGPGTYEQYL. In nucleotides, the CDR3 is TGTGCCAGCAGTAAACAGGGACCTGGGACCTACGAGCAGTACTTA.